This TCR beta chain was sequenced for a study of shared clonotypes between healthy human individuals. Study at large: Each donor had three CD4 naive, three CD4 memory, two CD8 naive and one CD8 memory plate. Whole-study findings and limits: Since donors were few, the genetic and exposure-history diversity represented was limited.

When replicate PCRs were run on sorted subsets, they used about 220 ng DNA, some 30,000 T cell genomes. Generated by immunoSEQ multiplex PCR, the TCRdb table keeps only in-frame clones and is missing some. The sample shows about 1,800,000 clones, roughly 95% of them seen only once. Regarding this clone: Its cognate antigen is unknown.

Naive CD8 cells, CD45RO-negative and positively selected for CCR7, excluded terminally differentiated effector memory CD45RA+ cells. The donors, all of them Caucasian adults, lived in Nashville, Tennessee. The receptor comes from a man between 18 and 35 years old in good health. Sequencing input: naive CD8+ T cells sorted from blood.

This CDR3 is CASSLPVGIDYGYTF. The CDR3 bases are TGCGCCAGCAGCCTACCGGTAGGGATAGACTATGGCTACACCTTC. The rearrangement links TRBV4-1 to TRBJ1-2; D gene ambiguous. Germline loops: CDR1 MGHRA, CDR2 YSYEKL. The CDR3 consists of 15 residues. The germline V and J ends were trimmed by 4 bases and 3 bases, with 15 bases remaining between them.